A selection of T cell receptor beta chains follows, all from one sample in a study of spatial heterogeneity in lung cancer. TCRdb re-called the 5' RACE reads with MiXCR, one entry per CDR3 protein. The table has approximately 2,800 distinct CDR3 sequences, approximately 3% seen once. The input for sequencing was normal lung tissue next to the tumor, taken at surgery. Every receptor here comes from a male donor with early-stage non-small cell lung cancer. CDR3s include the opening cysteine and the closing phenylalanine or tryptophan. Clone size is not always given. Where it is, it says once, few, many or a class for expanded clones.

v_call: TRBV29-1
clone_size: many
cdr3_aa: CSVEGVAGDTQYF

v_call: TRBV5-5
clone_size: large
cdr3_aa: CASSLESFGAQETQYF

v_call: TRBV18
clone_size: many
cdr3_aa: CASSLGRYNEQFF

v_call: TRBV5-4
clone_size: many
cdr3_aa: CASSDYGGIGRTNEKLFF

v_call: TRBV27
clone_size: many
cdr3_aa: CASRLGGSSYNEQFF

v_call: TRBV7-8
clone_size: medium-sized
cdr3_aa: CASTYRRRTLVYEQYF

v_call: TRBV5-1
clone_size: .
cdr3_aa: CASSPRVSGGEDTQYF

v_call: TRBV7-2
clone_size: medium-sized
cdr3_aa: CASSLGEDTQYF

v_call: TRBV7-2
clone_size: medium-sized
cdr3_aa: CASSLLRTGNTEAFF

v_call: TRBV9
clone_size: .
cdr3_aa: CASSVEGGSEQYF